This paragraph reports one T cell receptor beta chain. The method was immunoSEQ multiplex PCR; TCRdb's version includes in-frame clones alone and lacks a portion of them. The sample includes over 130,000 clones, around 90% of them seen just once. The sample originates from a study of blood T cell repertoires in COVID-19. Study at large: In each case, the material was cDNA or gDNA derived from T cells, B-cell-depleted T cells, or PBMCs.

V lost 7 bases to trimming and J lost 5 bases, with 20 bases between them. Germline V lookup: CDR1 SGHVS, CDR2 FQNEAQ. The CDR3 extends over 16 amino acids. Sequenced material: peripheral blood. The clonotype was recovered from an older woman with active or convalescent COVID-19. The genes are TRBV7-8 and TRBJ1-4; perhaps TRBD1 as D (6 bases). The CDR3 DNA follows: TGTGCCAGCACCCCCAACCAGGGGAGGGGAAATGAAAAACTGTTTTTT. This encodes CASTPNQGRGNEKLFF.